The present T cell receptor (beta chain) was sequenced within a study of blood T cell repertoires in COVID-19. Study overall: Italy, Spain and the United States were the sources of the convalescent and acute COVID-19 samples. PBMCs, B-cell-depleted T cells, or T cells provided the cDNA or gDNA that made up the material.

Authors' processing steps: Amplified reference gene primers provided the basis for estimating nucleated cell counts. TCRdb's table, derived via immunoSEQ multiplex PCR, lists solely in-frame clones and lacks some. That table furnishes V, J and clone size, whereas the DNA furnished D and trimming. The sample records under 200,000 clones, around 87% being singletons. The V end lost 2 bases, the J end lost 4 bases, and 14 bases lay between the germline ends. From germline, CDR1 is KGHSH and CDR2 LQKENI. The CDR3 length is 15 residues. What was sequenced was peripheral blood. V gene TRBV18 combines with J gene TRBJ1-1, with D hard to call. This TCR was recovered from a man in his forties with active or convalescent COVID-19. The chain's CDR3 is CASSPNLGEGTEAFF. The CDR3 coding sequence is TGTGCCAGCTCACCAAATCTTGGGGAGGGCACTGAAGCTTTCTTT.